The 22 T cell receptor beta chains below all came from one sample that was sequenced in a study of shared clonotypes between healthy human individuals. The repertoire was sequenced with immunoSEQ multiplex PCR; TCRdb's copy has only in-frame clones and lacks some. The sample contains about 680,000 clones, about two thirds of which appear only once. The material sequenced was memory CD4+ T cells sorted from blood. As to subset: CD45RA-negative fraction. These TCRs come from a woman in her thirties in good health.

About this clone itself: This may stem from a read error, because a much larger clone lies one nucleotide away. Here the CDR3 reads CASSFASTDTQYF. The CDR3 nucleotides are TGTGCCAGCAGCTTCGCTAGCACAGATACGCAGTATTTT. The V call is TRBV7-9, the J call TRBJ2-3; D is unresolved. Trimming took 3 bases from V and 0 from J, leaving 4 bases between them. Germline V gives CDR1 SEHNR, CDR2 FQNEAQ (reference sequence). This CDR3 spans 13 amino acids.

The rearrangement joins TRBV11-3 to TRBJ2-3, with D maybe TRBD2 (5 bases). Germline CDR1 reads SGHNT; CDR2 reads YENEEA. CDR3 length: 13 residues. Trimming removed 4 bases at V and 9 bases at J, with 14 bases between. Here the CDR3 reads CASSSGSGKTQYF. The CDR3 DNA reads as TGTGCCAGCAGCTCGGGGTCCGGGAAGACGCAGTATTTT. Based on the CDR3 plus reference TRBV11-3 and TRBJ2-3, the full variable domain is EAGVVQSPRYKIIEKKQPVAFWCNPISGHNTLYWYLQNLGQGPELLIRYENEEAVDDSQLPKDRFSAERLKGVDSTLKIQPAELGDSAVYLCASSSGSGKTQYFGPGTRLTVL.

V is TRBV21-1 and J is TRBJ2-3; the D call in the table, TRBD1, was not verified against the DNA. TRBV21-1 is a listed pseudogene. This CDR3 region has 18 residues. The DNA of the CDR3 is TGTGCCAGCAGCTCCCCAGTCCGGGGACAGGGCATTCCAGATACGCAGTATTTT. It codes for CASSSPVRGQGIPDTQYF.

The chain is built from TRBV12-5 and TRBJ1-1, with D maybe TRBD1 (6 bases). The CDR3 consists of 17 residues. With 2 bases removed from V and 0 bases from J, the gap between germline ends came to 16 bases. In germline, CDR1 is LGHNT, CDR2 FRNRAP. The CDR3 sequence is CASGLSSTGTMNTEAFF. The CDR3 DNA follows: TGTGCTAGTGGTTTGTCTTCAACCGGGACAATGAACACTGAAGCTTTCTTT.

The gene calls are TRBV6-6 and TRBJ1-3; maybe TRBD1 (6 bases). The CDR3 consists of 15 residues. V dropped 6 bases and J dropped 0 bases, with 12 bases sitting between them. CDR1 and CDR2 (germline): MNHNY, SVGAGI (reference sequence). The CDR3 is CASRNAGVSGNTIYF. The CDR3 nucleotides read TGTGCCAGCAGGAATGCAGGGGTCTCTGGAAACACCATATATTTT.

This clone was counted only a few times. The CDR3 bases are TGTGCCAGCAGCCCTCGTTTGAGTAGCAGAGCATTCTTTAGCTCCTACAATGAGCAGTTCTTC. The encoded protein is CASSPRLSSRAFFSSYNEQFF. The chain recombines TRBV14 with TRBJ2-1; D is unclear. V lost 4 bases and J lost 0, with 28 bases in between. Germline V gene data show CDR1 as SGHDN and CDR2 as FVKESK. This CDR3 comprises 21 residues.

V is TRBV21-1 and J is TRBJ1-1. TRBV21-1 is given as a pseudogene. The length of the CDR3 is 13 residues. Here the CDR3 reads CASTTWGVTEAFF. The DNA of the CDR3 is TGTGCCAGCACCACATGGGGGGTCACTGAAGCTTTCTTT.

This clone showed up many times. The chain employs TRBV6-1 and TRBJ1-5; D call uncertain. V gave up 4 bases and J gave up 0 bases, with 10 bases separating them. There are 15 residues in the CDR3. Germline values: CDR1 MNHNS, CDR2 SASEGT. The CDR3 region is CASSATPYSNQPQHF. In DNA form, the CDR3 reads TGTGCCAGCAGTGCAACACCGTATAGCAATCAGCCCCAGCATTTT.

The chain is built from TRBV6-1 and TRBJ2-2; D is unclear. Trimming removed 3 bases from V and 1 base from J, with 3 bases in between. The CDR3 is 13 amino acids. In germline, CDR1 is MNHNS, CDR2 SASEGT. CDR3 amino acids: CASSDLNTGELFF. CDR3 sequence (DNA): TGTGCCAGCAGTGACTTGAACACCGGGGAGCTGTTTTTT.

This clone appeared many times. The chain combines TRBV30 with TRBJ1-5, with D hard to call. Trimming stripped 2 bases from V and 6 bases from J, with 8 bases between. The germline V gene has CDR1 GTSNPN and CDR2 SVGIG (reference sequence). The CDR3 totals 12 residues. The CDR3 DNA reads as TGTGCCTGGAGTAAGCGAACTCAGCCCCAGCATTTT. Translation: CAWSKRTQPQHF.

The chain carries TRBV7-3 and TRBJ2-2, with D perhaps matching TRBD1 (5 bases). CDR1 and CDR2 (germline): SGHTA, FQGTGA. The V end lost 5 bases, the J end lost 1 base, and 11 bases lay between the germline ends. The CDR3 consists of 15 residues. This chain's CDR3 is CASSADGQNTGELFF. CDR3 nucleotides: TGTGCCAGCAGCGCGGACGGACAGAACACCGGGGAGCTGTTTTTT.

The chain links TRBV28 to TRBJ2-7; D not resolved. Germline-derived CDR1 and CDR2 are MDHEN and SYDVKM. V shed 5 bases and J shed 0 bases, with 17 bases lying between them. There are 16 residues in the CDR3. CDR3 sequence reads: CASSPQLSSSSYEQYF. For the CDR3, the DNA is TGTGCCAGCAGTCCGCAACTCTCGAGTAGCTCCTACGAGCAGTACTTC.

The chain combines TRBV19 with TRBJ1-1; 8 nucleotides match TRBD1. Germline trimming cut 10 bases from V and 0 bases from J; bases unmatched to any gene: 4. This CDR3 comprises 13 residues. CDR1 is LNHDA and CDR2 is SQIVND in the germline V gene (reference sequence). The CDR3 protein is CATGQVMNTEAFF. CDR3 nucleotides: TGTGCCACGGGACAGGTTATGAACACTGAAGCTTTCTTT. Based on the CDR3 plus reference TRBV19 and TRBJ1-1, the full variable domain is DGGITQSPKYLFRKEGQNVTLSCEQNLNHDAMYWYRQDPGQGLRLIYYSQIVNDFQKGDIAEGYSVSREKKESFPLTVTSAQKNPTAFYLCATGQVMNTEAFFGQGTRLTVV.

The chain uses TRBV29-1 and TRBJ2-1; D uncertain. The CDR3 has 12 amino acids. The germline CDR1 and CDR2 sequences are SQVTM and ANQGSEA. V was cut by 6 bases and J by 6 bases, with 12 bases left in between. Here the CDR3 DNA reads TGCAGCGTCAGAGATAGCCCCAATGAGCAGTTCTTC. It encodes CSVRDSPNEQFF.

This chain links TRBV4-1 with TRBJ2-7; 8 bases align to TRBD2. Germline trimming cut 4 bases from V and 6 bases from J; bases unmatched to any gene: 8. CDR1 and CDR2 (germline): MGHRA, YSYEKL. CDR3 length equals 14 residues. Here the CDR3 reads CASSPGPAGAEQYF. CDR3 bases: TGCGCCAGCAGCCCGGGGCCAGCGGGAGCCGAGCAGTACTTC.

The V gene is TRBV28, the J gene TRBJ2-1; D unresolved. Germline CDR1 MDHEN, CDR2 SYDVKM. The germline V and J ends were trimmed by 6 bases and 7 bases, with 13 bases remaining between them. This CDR3 is built from 13 residues. The CDR3 region has the DNA TGTGCCAGCAGCCTAGACTCGATAAATGAGCAGTTCTTC. Protein sequence: CASSLDSINEQFF.

The chain is built from TRBV4-1 and TRBJ1-5; maybe TRBD1 (6 bases). The CDR3 covers 15 residues. The germline gives CDR1 MGHRA, CDR2 YSYEKL. The ends were cut back, 1 base at V and 3 bases at J, with 10 bases in the middle. This chain's CDR3 is CASSQGTDLNQPQHF. CDR3 DNA sequence: TGCGCCAGCAGCCAAGGGACAGACCTCAATCAGCCCCAGCATTTT.

The chain recombines TRBV18 with TRBJ2-5; no firm D call. The CDR3 totals 15 residues. From germline, CDR1 is KGHSH and CDR2 LQKENI. The V and J ends lost 3 bases and 1 base respectively, with 12 bases between them. CDR3 sequence: CASSPPRSIQETQYF. CDR3 in DNA: TGTGCCAGCTCACCCCCTAGGAGTATCCAAGAGACCCAGTACTTC.

The chain uses TRBV5-1 and TRBJ1-5; D is possibly TRBD1 (6 bases). V was shortened by 4 bases and J by 5 bases, with 10 bases between the two germline ends. The CDR3 extends over 13 amino acids. Germline loops: CDR1 SGHRS, CDR2 YFSETQ. CDR3 sequence reads: CASSPGEDQPQHF. Here the CDR3 DNA reads TGCGCCAGCAGCCCAGGGGAAGATCAGCCCCAGCATTTT.

The chain has TRBV28 and TRBJ1-2; 7 nucleotides agree with TRBD1. Trimming removed 1 base from V and 8 bases from J; junction bases left unmatched: 7. CDR1 is MDHEN and CDR2 is SYDVKM in the germline V gene. CDR3 length: 14 residues. The CDR3 here is CASSLSTDRDGYTF. The CDR3 nucleotides are TGTGCCAGCAGTTTATCCACTGACAGGGACGGCTACACCTTC.

The count of this clone is one. The CDR3 is CASMPSGVNEQFF. CDR3 in DNA: TGTGCCAGCATGCCCAGCGGGGTCAATGAGCAGTTCTTC. V usage is TRBV6-5 and J usage is TRBJ2-1; 7 nucleotides agree with TRBD2. After removal of 7 bases from V and 6 bases from J, the junction contained 6 bases not matched to a gene. The germline V gene encodes CDR1 MNHEY and CDR2 SVGAGI. This CDR3 is built from 13 residues.

In this sample, this clone turned up once. The chain uses TRBV29-1 and TRBJ2-5, with 7 bases aligning to TRBD1. CDR3 length equals 13 residues. The germline V gene encodes CDR1 SQVTM and CDR2 ANQGSEA. V trimming: 6 bases; J trimming: 5 bases; junction bases outside the gene matches: 9. The CDR3 DNA reads as TGCAGCGTGGGTCAGGGGGTGCGGGAGACCCAGTACTTC. Translated: CSVGQGVRETQYF.